This T cell receptor (beta chain) was obtained from a study of blood T cell repertoires in COVID-19. Across the study: Researchers got acute and convalescent COVID-19 samples from the United States, Italy and Spain. PBMCs, B-cell-depleted T cells, or T cells were the source of the cDNA or gDNA that made up the material.

Germline V gene sequence: CDR1 SGHRS, CDR2 YFSETQ. The length of the CDR3 is 16 residues. Trimming cost V 4 bases and J 5 bases, with 21 bases left between them. Per the original data handling: It was from reference gene primer amplification that nucleated cell counts were estimated. Clones were sequenced by immunoSEQ multiplex PCR, and TCRdb holds only the in-frame ones, with some missing. V and J calls and clone size are given by that table; D and trimming were obtained from the DNA. The sample holds approximately 220,000 clones, about 80% seen once. The chain carries TRBV5-1 and TRBJ2-5, with D unresolved. This TCR derives from a woman in her thirties who had recovered from COVID-19. The sample consisted of peripheral blood. CDR3 coding DNA: TGCGCCAGCAGCCCCAGCTTAGCTGCTGAATGGGAGACCCAGTACTTC. Protein product: CASSPSLAAEWETQYF.